The 27 T cell receptor beta chains in this list originate from one sample, sequenced in a study of blood T cell repertoires in COVID-19. TCRdb's copy holds only in-frame clones and misses some; the assay was immunoSEQ multiplex PCR. Of a few hundred thousand clones listed, 87% are singletons. The specimen sequenced was peripheral blood. The receptors derive from a man in his forties or fifties with active or convalescent COVID-19.

CDR3 DNA sequence: TGTGCCAGCGGATCAGGTAGCTCTGGAAACACCATATATTTT. It encodes CASGSGSSGNTIYF. The V gene is TRBV28, the J gene TRBJ1-3; no reliable D call. This CDR3 is 14 amino acids long. The V and J ends lost 8 bases and 0 bases respectively, with 11 bases between them. The germline V gene encodes CDR1 MDHEN and CDR2 SYDVKM.

The chain joins TRBV24-1 to TRBJ1-3; unclear D gene. V dropped 4 bases and J dropped 0 bases, with 9 bases sitting between them. Germline CDR1 reads KGHDR; CDR2 reads SFDVKD. The CDR3 extends over 15 amino acids. In DNA, the CDR3 is TGTGCCACCAGTGACCCCTCGGGCTCTGGAAACACCATATATTTT. This translates into CATSDPSGSGNTIYF.

The chain is built from TRBV30 and TRBJ2-1; TRBD2 matches 9 bases. Trimming cost V 4 bases and J 9 bases; bases outside gene matches: 10. CDR3 length equals 14 residues. The germline V gene encodes CDR1 GTSNPN and CDR2 SVGIG (reference sequence). CDR3: CAWTLVSGRTEQFF. CDR3 coding DNA: TGTGCCTGGACTCTAGTCAGCGGGAGGACTGAGCAGTTCTTC.

The CDR3 protein is CASSEVPAGKLFF. The CDR3, as DNA: TGTGCCAGCAGTGAAGTTCCAGCGGGAAAACTGTTTTTT. V usage is TRBV6-1 and J usage is TRBJ1-4; no reliable D call. CDR1 MNHNS and CDR2 SASEGT come from the germline V gene. The CDR3 has 13 amino acids. V was cut by 1 base and J by 10 bases, with 10 bases left in between.

The chain uses TRBV28 and TRBJ1-2; D is unresolved. CDR3 length: 14 amino acids. Germline lookup yields CDR1 MDHEN and CDR2 SYDVKM. V lost 6 bases and J lost 4, with 15 bases in between. CDR3 residues: CASRAGGRGYGYTF. The DNA of the CDR3 is TGTGCCAGCAGGGCCGGAGGGCGCGGCTATGGCTACACCTTC.

The genes are TRBV28 and TRBJ1-2; 9 bases match TRBD1. The CDR3 is made up of 14 amino acids. V gave up 5 bases and J gave up 4 bases; unmatched junction bases: 5. From germline, CDR1 is MDHEN and CDR2 SYDVKM. The CDR3 DNA reads as TGTGCCAGCAGTGGAGGACAGGGGACCTATGGCTACACCTTC. It is translated as CASSGGQGTYGYTF.

CDR3 DNA: TGTGCCAGCAGCTTCGTCGGAGGGATTCACCAAGAGACCCAGTACTTC. This translates into CASSFVGGIHQETQYF. The chain joins TRBV7-2 to TRBJ2-5; TRBD2 might be the D (6 bases). The CDR3 spans 16 residues. V was clipped by 3 bases and J by 0 bases, with 14 bases between them. Per the germline V gene, CDR1 is SGHTA and CDR2 is FQGNSA.

The chain employs TRBV6-5 and TRBJ2-5, with a possible D match to TRBD1 (6 bases). Germline CDR1 and CDR2: MNHEY and SVGAGI. V lost 0 bases and J lost 5, with 13 bases in between. This CDR3 has 15 residues. This CDR3 reads CASSYSIGGAETQYF. The CDR3 nucleotides are TGTGCCAGCAGTTACTCCATAGGGGGTGCGGAGACCCAGTACTTC.

The chain combines TRBV18 with TRBJ1-1, with 7 bases aligning to TRBD1. The CDR3 runs to 15 residues. Per the germline V gene, CDR1 is KGHSH and CDR2 is LQKENI. V trimming: 2 bases; J trimming: 2 bases; junction bases outside the gene matches: 5. The CDR3 sequence: CASSPMGTDNTEAFF. The CDR3 bases are TGTGCCAGCTCACCAATGGGGACAGACAACACTGAAGCTTTCTTT.

The J gene is TRBJ2-7, the V gene TRBV12-3 or TRBV12-4; 9 bases map to TRBD1. V was clipped by 5 bases and J by 3 bases; unmatched bases: 2. The CDR3 is 13 residues long. CDR3 sequence reads: CASSRDRVYEQYF. The CDR3 nucleotides read TGTGCCAGCAGTAGGGACAGGGTCTACGAGCAGTACTTC.

The chain uses TRBV7-8 and TRBJ1-5; D is uncertain. The CDR3 contains 14 residues. Germline lookup yields CDR1 SGHVS and CDR2 FQNEAQ. Trimming removed 1 base from V and 4 bases from J, with 8 bases in between. The CDR3 loop is CASSLGGGNQPQHF. The CDR3 DNA reads as TGTGCCAGCAGCTTAGGAGGAGGGAATCAGCCCCAGCATTTT.

The genes are TRBV18 and TRBJ2-3; TRBD2 matches at 8 bases. CDR3 length: 16 amino acids. V trimming: 6 bases; J trimming: 2 bases; junction bases outside the gene matches: 10. CDR1 is KGHSH, CDR2 LQKENI, per germline. The CDR3 region is CASSPVRGGTTDTQYF. The CDR3 region has the DNA TGTGCCAGCTCCCCAGTCCGCGGGGGGACCACAGATACGCAGTATTTT.

In its sample, this clone was seen a few times. The rearrangement links TRBV28 to TRBJ1-4; 9 bases are a match to TRBD1. Germline assignment: CDR1 MDHEN and CDR2 SYDVKM. The CDR3 consists of 16 residues. Trimming cost V 5 bases and J 8 bases; bases outside gene matches: 12. This chain's CDR3 is CASSPRRDRGVEKLFF. In nucleotides, the CDR3 is TGTGCCAGCAGTCCCCGCCGCGACAGGGGGGTCGAAAAACTGTTTTTT.

The chain employs TRBV9 and TRBJ1-1, with 8 positions matching TRBD1. The V gene's germline CDR1 is SGDLS and CDR2 YYNGEE. The length of the CDR3 is 16 residues. V trimming: 4 bases; J trimming: 3 bases; junction bases outside the gene matches: 11. CDR3 coding DNA: TGTGCCAGCAGCTCTCCCCCGGACAGGGTGCACACTGAAGCTTTCTTT. It translates to CASSSPPDRVHTEAFF.

The chain recombines TRBV9 with TRBJ2-1; 9 bases map to TRBD2. V shed 2 bases and J 2 bases; nucleotides not matched to a gene: 2. The V gene's germline CDR1 is SGDLS and CDR2 YYNGEE. This CDR3 region has 15 residues. CDR3 bases: TGTGCCAGCAGCGTGGGACTAGCCACCTACAATGAGCAGTTCTTC. Protein: CASSVGLATYNEQFF.

The V call is TRBV5-1, the J call TRBJ1-2, with a possible D match to TRBD1 (6 bases). This CDR3 is 16 amino acids long. The ends were cut back, 2 bases at V and 1 base at J, with 15 bases in the middle. The germline V gene has CDR1 SGHRS and CDR2 YFSETQ. CDR3 nucleotide sequence: TGCGCCAGCAGCTTTTCCTCAGGGGAGGGTAACTATGGCTACACCTTC. Translated, it gives CASSFSSGEGNYGYTF.

The gene calls are TRBV6-2 or TRBV6-3 and TRBJ1-2, with D perhaps TRBD1 (6 bases). Looked up from germline, CDR1 is MNHEY and CDR2 is SVGEGT. The CDR3 length is 14 residues. The germline V and J ends were trimmed by 5 bases and 3 bases, with 13 bases remaining between them. In DNA form, the CDR3 reads TGTGCCAGCAGTCCACAGGGTGCTCACTATGGCTACACCTTC. Its translation: CASSPQGAHYGYTF.

V is TRBV28 and J is TRBJ2-7; 7 bases line up with TRBD1. J gave up 6 bases and V 4 bases, and 12 bases lay outside the gene matches. This CDR3 spans 15 amino acids. Looked up from germline, CDR1 is MDHEN and CDR2 is SYDVKM. The CDR3 reads CASSSAGTERVEQYF. The CDR3 bases are TGTGCCAGCAGTTCCGCCGGGACAGAAAGAGTCGAGCAGTACTTC.

This chain joins TRBV10-1 and TRBJ1-6; tentative D call: TRBD1 (5 bases). Trimming removed 2 bases at V and 9 bases at J, with 14 bases between. Germline V gives CDR1 WNHNN, CDR2 SYGVQD (reference sequence). The CDR3 is made up of 15 amino acids. Here the CDR3 reads CASSEVRGVASPLHF. In DNA, the CDR3 is TGCGCCAGCAGTGAGGTAAGGGGCGTAGCTTCACCCCTCCACTTT.

The chain uses TRBV29-1 and TRBJ1-1; D is undetermined. The CDR3 runs 10 residues. The germline gives CDR1 SQVTM, CDR2 ANQGSEA. V dropped 8 bases and J dropped 1 base, with 5 bases sitting between them. This chain's CDR3 is CSIQNTEAFF. Here the CDR3 DNA reads TGCAGCATACAGAACACTGAAGCTTTCTTT.

The chain couples TRBV24-1 to TRBJ2-1, with 10 bases identical to TRBD1. Unmatched junction bases numbered 6, after V lost 1 base and J lost 7 bases. CDR3 length equals 16 residues. The germline gives CDR1 KGHDR, CDR2 SFDVKD. CDR3 protein: CATSDFDRGHSNEQFF. CDR3 sequence (DNA): TGTGCCACCAGTGATTTTGACAGGGGGCATTCGAATGAGCAGTTCTTC.

This clone was recorded only once. The chain is built from TRBV7-7 and TRBJ2-3, with 15 nucleotides matching TRBD2. Germline V gene data show CDR1 as SSHAT and CDR2 as FNYEAQ (reference sequence). Trimming removed 6 bases from V and 4 bases from J; junction bases left unmatched: 5. The CDR3 is made up of 16 amino acids. In DNA, the CDR3 is TGTGCCAGCAGTCCCGGACTAGCGGGAGGGCCAGATACGCAGTATTTT. Encoded protein: CASSPGLAGGPDTQYF.

The genes are TRBV7-8 and TRBJ2-3, with a weak D call TRBD2 (5 bases). The germline V gene encodes CDR1 SGHVS and CDR2 FQNEAQ. V gave up 4 bases and J gave up 2 bases, with 10 bases separating them. This CDR3 has 14 residues. CDR3 sequence (DNA): TGTGCCAGCAGCTACGGAGGTTTCACAGATACGCAGTATTTT. Amino acid sequence: CASSYGGFTDTQYF.

This chain joins TRBV7-2 and TRBJ2-7; a weak D match, TRBD2 (7 bases). This CDR3 contains 14 residues. Trimming left V 1 base short and J 5 bases short, with 12 bases between. The germline V gene has CDR1 SGHTA and CDR2 FQGNSA. CDR3 nucleotide sequence: TGTGCCAGCAGCTTAGTAGGGGGGGCGGACGAGCAGTACTTC. Amino acids: CASSLVGGADEQYF.

This chain uses TRBV9 with TRBJ2-1, with D uncertain. The V end lost 2 bases, the J end lost 6 bases, and 6 bases lay between the germline ends. The CDR3 runs to 12 residues. Germline V gene lookup returns CDR1 SGDLS and CDR2 YYNGEE. In DNA, the CDR3 is TGTGCCAGCAGCGTTCGCAGCAATGAGCAGTTCTTC. Residues: CASSVRSNEQFF.

The chain joins TRBV18 to TRBJ1-1; TRBD1 matches at 9 bases. The germline V gene encodes CDR1 KGHSH and CDR2 LQKENI. V lost 4 bases to trimming and J lost 3 bases; unmatched junction nucleotides: 6. There are 15 residues in the CDR3. CDR3 sequence (DNA): TGTGCCAGCTCACGACAACAGGGGGCCGACACTGAAGCTTTCTTT. As protein: CASSRQQGADTEAFF.

This chain uses TRBV4-2 with TRBJ2-5; D perhaps matches TRBD1 (5 bases). Germline CDR1 LGHNA, CDR2 YNFKEQ. V lost 0 bases, J lost 4 bases, and 12 bases lay in between. CDR3 length equals 15 residues. This CDR3 is CASSQEVRGRETQYF. The CDR3 coding sequence is TGTGCCAGCAGCCAAGAGGTTAGGGGTCGAGAGACCCAGTACTTC.